These 19 T cell receptor beta chains were all obtained from the same sample, sequenced in a study of blood T cell repertoires in COVID-19. Assay: immunoSEQ multiplex PCR; the TCRdb copy retains only in-frame clones and omits some. In the table there are approximately 290,000 clones, approximately 85% of which are singletons. Sequencing input: peripheral blood. These receptors came from a human donor with COVID-19, enrolled during active disease. The donor label of this sample is uncertain.

This sequence joins TRBV2 and TRBJ2-1; possibly TRBD1 for D (6 bases). Per the germline V gene, CDR1 is SNHLY and CDR2 is FYNNEI. V was shortened by 8 bases and J by 8 bases, with 19 bases between the two germline ends. The CDR3 covers 14 residues. The chain's CDR3 is CASRPWGRGHEQFF. CDR3 bases: TGTGCCAGCCGTCCCTGGGGCAGGGGACATGAGCAGTTCTTC.

The V and J genes are TRBV11-2 and TRBJ2-3; a weak D match, TRBD2 (5 bases). V lost 5 bases, J lost 9 bases, and 18 bases lay in between. Germline CDR1 reads SGHAT; CDR2 reads FQNNGV. CDR3 length: 14 amino acids. The CDR3 nucleotides are TGTGCCAGCAGCCCGATGCCAAGGGAGTACACGCAGTATTTT. Translated: CASSPMPREYTQYF.

The chain uses TRBV13 and TRBJ1-1, with 7 bases identical to TRBD1. V lost 5 bases and J lost 1; bases outside the gene matches: 4. The V gene's germline CDR1 is PRHDT and CDR2 FYEKMQ (reference sequence). This CDR3 is 14 amino acids long. The CDR3 bases are TGTGCCAGCAGCACCAGACAGGGGAACACTGAAGCTTTCTTT. This sequence encodes CASSTRQGNTEAFF.

The rearrangement links TRBV6-2 or TRBV6-3 to TRBJ1-2, with D possibly matching TRBD1 (5 bases). The ends were cut back, 6 bases at V and 2 bases at J, with 10 bases in the middle. The CDR3 covers 13 residues. Germline V lookup: CDR1 MNHEY, CDR2 SVGEGT. In DNA, the CDR3 is TGTGCCAGCAGCTTACAGGAAAACTATGGCTACACCTTC. This codes for CASSLQENYGYTF.

The rearrangement links TRBV7-2 to TRBJ1-1; D perhaps matches TRBD1 (5 bases). Germline V gives CDR1 SGHTA, CDR2 FQGNSA. Trimming cost V 2 bases and J 0 bases, with 7 bases left between them. The CDR3 has 14 residues. This chain's CDR3 is CASSLNRMNTEAFF. The CDR3 nucleotides are TGTGCCAGCAGCTTAAACAGGATGAACACTGAAGCTTTCTTT. The full variable domain, with the rest looked up from reference TRBV7-2 and TRBJ1-1, is GAGVSQSPSNKVTEKGKDVELRCDPISGHTALYWYRQSLGQGLEFLIYFQGNSAPDKSGLPSDRFSAERTGGSVSTLTIQRTQQEDSAVYLCASSLNRMNTEAFFGQGTRLTVV.

The chain combines TRBV4-1 with TRBJ2-3, with TRBD2 matching 8 bases. The J segment lost 0 bases and the V segment lost 0 bases, leaving 8 bases of the junction unmatched. This CDR3 is built from 18 residues. The germline V gene has CDR1 MGHRA and CDR2 YSYEKL. This CDR3 is CASSQEYTSGKSTDTQYF. DNA of the CDR3: TGCGCCAGCAGCCAAGAATATACTAGCGGCAAAAGCACAGATACGCAGTATTTT.

The chain is built from TRBV3-1 (or the pseudogene TRBV3-2) and TRBJ1-1, with 7 bases matching TRBD1. The V segment lost 4 bases and the J segment 0 bases; nucleotides outside the gene matches: 5. The germline V gene has CDR1 LGHDT and CDR2 YNNKEL (reference sequence). This CDR3 has 15 amino acids. The CDR3 region has the DNA TGTGCCAGCAGCCTAGGGGGCGCAATGAACACTGAAGCTTTCTTT. Translated, it gives CASSLGGAMNTEAFF.

J is TRBJ2-1 and V is TRBV5-4, with D perhaps matching TRBD1 (5 bases). This CDR3 is 15 amino acids long. CDR1 SGHNT and CDR2 YYREEE come from the germline V gene (reference sequence). V was clipped by 1 base and J by 7 bases, with 15 bases between them. This chain's CDR3 is CASSLNQGLGNEQFF. In DNA form, the CDR3 reads TGTGCCAGCAGCTTGAATCAGGGCCTGGGAAATGAGCAGTTCTTC.

The chain employs TRBV6-2 or TRBV6-3 and TRBJ2-3, with D perhaps TRBD2 (6 bases). V lost 5 bases and J lost 2, with 11 bases in between. CDR3 length equals 14 residues. CDR1 MNHEY and CDR2 SVGEGT come from the germline V gene. The DNA of the CDR3 is TGTGCCAGCAGTGAGGGACTCTACACAGATACGCAGTATTTT. Protein: CASSEGLYTDTQYF.

V gene TRBV19 combines with J gene TRBJ1-4; possibly TRBD1 for D (5 bases). The germline gives CDR1 LNHDA, CDR2 SQIVND (reference sequence). V lost 2 bases, J lost 8 bases, and 12 bases lay in between. This CDR3 has 14 residues. The CDR3 reads CASSISGRGEKLFF. The CDR3 bases are TGTGCCAGTAGTATATCCGGACGGGGGGAAAAACTGTTTTTT.

This clone was detected only a few times. The CDR3 loop reads CASSLTGSDSPLHF. The DNA of the CDR3 is TGTGCCAGCAGCTTGACAGGTTCCGATTCACCCCTCCACTTT. The chain uses TRBV7-9 and TRBJ1-6; D is possibly TRBD1 (6 bases). The ends were cut back, 3 bases at V and 8 bases at J, with 11 bases in the middle. Germline CDR1 and CDR2: SEHNR and FQNEAQ (reference sequence). The CDR3 loop spans 14 amino acids. Full variable domain (remainder filled in from reference TRBV7-9 and TRBJ1-6): DTGVSQNPRHKITKRGQNVTFRCDPISEHNRLYWYRQTLGQGPEFLTYFQNEAQLEKSRLLSDRFSAERPKGSFSTLEIQRTEQGDSAMYLCASSLTGSDSPLHFGNGTRLTVT.

This sequence joins TRBV18 and TRBJ2-5; TRBD1 matches 11 bases. After removal of 3 bases from V and 5 bases from J, the junction contained 5 bases not matched to a gene. Germline CDR1 is KGHSH and CDR2 is LQKENI. This CDR3 spans 15 amino acids. The CDR3 DNA follows: TGTGCCAGCTCACCCTGGACAGGGGGCGACGAGACCCAGTACTTC. Its translation: CASSPWTGGDETQYF. The full variable domain, completed using reference TRBV18 and TRBJ2-5, is NAGVMQNPRHLVRRRGQEARLRCSPMKGHSHVYWYRQLPEEGLKFMVYLQKENIIDESGMPKERFSAEFPKEGPSILRIQQVVRGDSAAYFCASSPWTGGDETQYFGPGTRLLVL.

This sequence joins TRBV19 and TRBJ1-5; 7 nucleotides line up with TRBD1. The CDR3 consists of 17 residues. J gave up 0 bases and V 0 bases, and 5 bases lay outside the gene matches. Germline V gives CDR1 LNHDA, CDR2 SQIVND (reference sequence). The CDR3 DNA reads as TGTGCCAGTAGTATAGATACAGGGGCGTATAGCAATCAGCCCCAGCATTTT. Translation gives CASSIDTGAYSNQPQHF.

The chain couples TRBV12-3 or TRBV12-4 to TRBJ1-2, with 9 bases lining up with TRBD1. The CDR3 length is 13 residues. The V gene end was trimmed by 3 bases and the J gene end by 9 bases; junction bases not matched to a gene: 5. The CDR3 DNA reads as TGTGCCAGCAGTTTGGGACAGGGAATGAGCTACACCTTC. Protein sequence: CASSLGQGMSYTF.

This clone was seen a handful of times. The chain carries TRBV28 and TRBJ1-2; weak D call: TRBD1 (6 bases). Germline CDR1 and CDR2: MDHEN and SYDVKM. The CDR3 sequence is 13 residues long. V lost 6 bases and J 12 bases, leaving 20 bases between the germline ends. The CDR3 DNA reads TGTGCCAGCAGCTTAGAATGGGACACTCCGCACACCTTC. Translated, it gives CASSLEWDTPHTF.

V gene TRBV7-2 combines with J gene TRBJ1-6; the match to TRBD1 covers 8 bases. Germline V gives CDR1 SGHTA, CDR2 FQGNSA. CDR3 length equals 15 residues. V lost 2 bases, J lost 10 bases, and 7 bases stayed unmatched. The CDR3 nucleotides are TGTGCCAGCAGCTTAATCTACAGGGGGGAATCACCCCTCCACTTT. Its protein is CASSLIYRGESPLHF.

This chain links TRBV5-1 with TRBJ2-2; maybe TRBD2 (6 bases). The CDR3 is 15 amino acids. CDR1 and CDR2 (germline): SGHRS, YFSETQ. V lost 2 bases and J 2 bases, leaving 10 bases between the germline ends. The CDR3 loop is CASSFGGTNTGELFF. The CDR3 coding sequence is TGCGCCAGCAGCTTTGGGGGGACCAACACCGGGGAGCTGTTTTTT. The full variable domain, rest sourced from reference TRBV5-1 and TRBJ2-2, is KAGVTQTPRYLIKTRGQQVTLSCSPISGHRSVSWYQQTPGQGLQFLFEYFSETQRNKGNFPGRFSGRQFSNSRSEMNVSTLELGDSALYLCASSFGGTNTGELFFGEGSRLTVL.

V gene TRBV7-3 combines with J gene TRBJ2-2; maybe TRBD2 (5 bases). The CDR3 covers 13 residues. V lost 4 bases, J lost 8 bases, and 11 bases lay in between. CDR1 is SGHTA, CDR2 FQGTGA, per germline. The CDR3: CASSSNSVGELFF. The CDR3 DNA reads TGTGCCAGCAGCTCAAATAGCGTTGGGGAGCTGTTTTTT. The entire variable domain, with the rest obtained from reference TRBV7-3 and TRBJ2-2, is as follows: GAGVSQTPSNKVTEKGKYVELRCDPISGHTALYWYRQSLGQGPEFLIYFQGTGAADDSGLPNDRFFAVRPEGSVSTLKIQRTERGDSAVYLCASSSNSVGELFFGEGSRLTVL.

The genes are TRBV18 and TRBJ2-2, with D tentatively TRBD2 (5 bases). Germline V gives CDR1 KGHSH, CDR2 LQKENI. The CDR3 runs to 15 residues. Trimming left V 5 bases short and J 5 bases short, with 15 bases between. CDR3 sequence: CASSSFTEGTGELFF. DNA of the CDR3: TGTGCCAGCTCATCTTTTACCGAGGGTACCGGGGAGCTGTTTTTT.